This TCR beta chain was recovered during a study of blood T cell repertoires in COVID-19. Study context: In each case, the material was cDNA or gDNA derived from T cells, B-cell-depleted T cells, or PBMCs.

After removal of 5 bases from V and 0 bases from J, the junction contained 8 bases not matched to a gene. The CDR3 runs to 20 residues. Germline CDR1 reads LNHDA; CDR2 reads SQIVND (reference sequence). The table came from immunoSEQ multiplex PCR; TCRdb's copy has only in-frame clones and leaves some out. This table holds some 96,000 clones, roughly nine tenths found once. The TCR originated in a man in his thirties or forties in a cohort sampled during active COVID-19. The chain couples TRBV19 to TRBJ2-6; 15 positions match TRBD2. The sequenced sample consisted of peripheral blood. The CDR3 DNA is TGTGCCAGTAGTCTGGAGGGACTAGCGGGGGGTAGCTCTGGGGCCAACGTCCTGACTTTC. As protein: CASSLEGLAGGSSGANVLTF.